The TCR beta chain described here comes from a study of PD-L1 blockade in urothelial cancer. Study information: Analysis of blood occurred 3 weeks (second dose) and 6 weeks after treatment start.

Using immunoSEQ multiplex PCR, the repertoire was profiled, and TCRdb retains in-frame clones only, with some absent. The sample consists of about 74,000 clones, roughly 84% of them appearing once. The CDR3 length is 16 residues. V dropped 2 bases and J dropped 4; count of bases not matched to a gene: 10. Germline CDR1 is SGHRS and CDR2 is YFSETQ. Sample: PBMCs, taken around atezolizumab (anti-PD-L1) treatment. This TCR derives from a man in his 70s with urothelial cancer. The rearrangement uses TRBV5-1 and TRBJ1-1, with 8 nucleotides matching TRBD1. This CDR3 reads CASSLAPSGGGTEAFF. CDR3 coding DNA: TGCGCCAGCAGCTTAGCCCCCTCAGGGGGCGGCACTGAAGCTTTCTTT.